The 11 T cell receptor beta chains presented below share a single source sample, sequenced in a study of T cells in Graves' hyperthyroidism and ophthalmopathy. From RNA transcripts, TCR beta CDR3 regions were amplified. A first-round RT-PCR of the TCR CDR3 used the HTBI primer set. Each CDR3 protein gets one entry after TCRdb re-called the multiplex PCR reads with MiXCR. The table includes approximately 640,000 distinct CDR3 sequences, 40% to 55% detected once. Sequenced input: peripheral blood or thyroid tissue (not recorded which). All receptors come from an adult man with Graves' disease, either hyperthyroidism or ophthalmopathy (not recorded which).

Ten or more counts support this clonotype. The CDR3 coding sequence is TGCAGCGCCGGTCTGGACTATGGCTACACCTTC. Translating gives CSAGLDYGYTF. The chain is built from TRBV29-1 and TRBJ1-2; D call uncertain. The V gene lost 7 bases and the J gene lost 3 bases, with 9 bases spanning the gap. Germline V gene data show CDR1 as SQVTM and CDR2 as ANQGSEA. The CDR3 consists of 11 residues. The full variable domain, in which reference TRBV29-1 and TRBJ1-2 provide the parts outside the CDR3, is SAVISQKPSRDICQRGTSLTIQCQVDSQVTMMFWYRQQPGQSLTLIATANQGSEATYESGFVIDKFPISRPNLTFSTLTVSNMSPEDSSIYLCSAGLDYGYTFGSGTRLTVV.

The chain is built from TRBV7-8 and TRBJ1-4, with 7 bases fitting TRBD1. Germline trimming cut 5 bases from V and 3 bases from J; bases unmatched to any gene: 6. CDR3 length: 15 amino acids. Germline assignment: CDR1 SGHVS and CDR2 FQNEAQ. CDR3 sequence reads: CASSPWRGPNEKLFF. CDR3 sequence (DNA): TGTGCCAGCAGCCCATGGAGGGGGCCTAATGAAAAACTGTTTTTT.

Points on this clonotype: This sequence may be a read error, since a much larger clone differs from it by one base. The V and J genes are TRBV29-1 and TRBJ1-1; 8 nucleotides align to TRBD1. The germline V gene encodes CDR1 SQVTM and CDR2 ANQGSEA. Losses at the gene ends were 8 bases for V and 3 bases for J; bases not matched to a gene: 8. The CDR3 has 13 residues. The CDR3 nucleotides are TGCAGCATACCTCAGGGGGCGGACACTGAAGCTTTCTTT. Encoded protein: CSIPQGADTEAFF.

The chain combines TRBV2 with TRBJ1-1, with 8 positions matching TRBD1. The CDR3 runs to 13 residues. Germline V gene lookup returns CDR1 SNHLY and CDR2 FYNNEI. Germline trimming cut 6 bases from V and 3 bases from J; bases unmatched to any gene: 3. For the CDR3, the DNA is TGTGCCAGCAGGGCGGGACAGGACACTGAAGCTTTCTTT. Translating it yields CASRAGQDTEAFF.

The chain links TRBV7-2 to TRBJ1-6; 10 bases are a match to TRBD1. This CDR3 region has 16 residues. CDR1 SGHTA and CDR2 FQGNSA come from the germline V gene. V dropped 4 bases and J dropped 8; count of bases not matched to a gene: 8. Written as DNA, the CDR3 is TGTGCCAGCAGCTCCTCCGGGACAGGGGTGCATTCACCCCTCCACTTT. It codes for CASSSSGTGVHSPLHF.

Concerning this clonotype: Given a much more abundant clone one base away, this may be a read error. The chain couples TRBV7-9 to TRBJ2-7; TRBD1 is a possible D gene (5 bases). The CDR3 is 15 residues long. V gave up 5 bases and J gave up 5 bases, with 19 bases separating them. The germline V gene encodes CDR1 SEHNR and CDR2 FQNEAQ (reference sequence). As DNA, the CDR3 is TGTGCCAGCAGCAGTAGCAGGGTATTAGTAGACGAGCAGTACTTC. Encoded protein: CASSSSRVLVDEQYF.

The sample holds many counts of this clonotype. The chain carries TRBV29-1 and TRBJ1-1; D uncertain. V dropped 7 bases and J dropped 0 bases, with 15 bases sitting between them. Germline lookup yields CDR1 SQVTM and CDR2 ANQGSEA. The CDR3 has 14 residues. The CDR3 spells CSALRVGMNTEAFF. CDR3 coding DNA: TGCAGCGCACTGAGGGTAGGGATGAACACTGAAGCTTTCTTT.

About this clonotype: Since a much larger clone is just one base distant, this may be a read error. The rearrangement links TRBV7-8 to TRBJ2-5, with D perhaps TRBD1 (5 bases). Germline lookup yields CDR1 SGHVS and CDR2 FQNEAQ. The CDR3 has 14 amino acids. CDR3 sequence (DNA): TGTGCCAGCAGCTTAGGGCTGGGGCAAGAGGCCCAGTACTTC. It yields the protein CASSLGLGQEAQYF.

There are a few counts of this clonotype. V gene TRBV5-4 combines with J gene TRBJ1-5; D gene ambiguous. The germline V gene has CDR1 SGHNT and CDR2 YYREEE (reference sequence). The CDR3 length is 13 residues. V was pared by 4 bases and J by 4 bases, with 9 bases between. The CDR3 loop is CASSLDQNQPQHF. CDR3 DNA sequence: TGTGCCAGCAGCCTAGACCAAAATCAGCCCCAGCATTTT.

This clonotype was recorded at least ten times. V and J are TRBV15 and TRBJ1-1; D is perhaps TRBD1 (6 bases). CDR3 size: 14 residues. Trimming stripped 3 bases from V and 5 bases from J, with 13 bases between. The germline V gene encodes CDR1 LNHNV and CDR2 YYDKDF (reference sequence). CDR3 amino acids: CATSRERGRTEAFF. CDR3 nucleotide sequence: TGTGCCACCAGCAGGGAGAGGGGGAGGACTGAAGCTTTCTTT.

J is TRBJ2-7 and V is TRBV20-1; 8 bases agree with TRBD2. The CDR3 is made up of 13 amino acids. The ends lost 6 bases at V and 4 bases at J; junction bases unmatched: 8. Germline loops: CDR1 DFQATT, CDR2 SNEGSKA (reference sequence). The CDR3 loop reads CSAETGLVYEQYF. CDR3 DNA sequence: TGCAGTGCAGAAACGGGACTAGTGTACGAGCAGTACTTC.